These T cell receptor beta chains were read from a single sample in a study of control samples from healthy donors and cancer patients. Sequenced by immunoSEQ multiplex PCR; TCRdb stores in-frame clones only, minus some. Among some 150,000 clones listed, approximately 94% were seen once. The sample consisted of PBMCs. These receptors came from a man aged 60 to 75 with colorectal cancer. The CDR3 runs from the conserved cysteine through the conserved F or W. D genes are given only for firm matches. Clone size is given for some rows only: seen once, a few or many times, or a class if the clone is expanded.

V	size	D	J	CDR3	DNA
TRBV7-2	-	TRBD1	TRBJ1-6	CASSQQQGTYSPLHF	TGTGCCAGCAGCCAGCAACAGGGGACTTATTCACCCCTCCACTTT
TRBV19	-	TRBD1	TRBJ1-3	CASSTTGGAGNTIYF	TGTGCCAGTAGTACGACAGGGGGAGCTGGAAACACCATATATTTT
TRBV7-2	once	-	TRBJ2-5	CASSLVWALGETQYF	TGTGCCAGCAGCTTAGTGTGGGCCCTCGGGGAGACCCAGTACTTC
TRBV6-1	few	-	TRBJ1-5	CASSGGPREGNQPQHF	TGTGCCAGCAGTGGAGGGCCTAGGGAAGGCAATCAGCCCCAGCATTTT
TRBV5-4	-	TRBD2	TRBJ2-1	CASSLEGGGAGNEQFF	TGTGCCAGCAGCTTGGAGGGCGGGGGGGCCGGCAATGAGCAGTTCTTC
TRBV30	-	-	TRBJ1-1	CAWSAVGTEAFF	TGTGCCTGGAGCGCAGTGGGAACTGAAGCTTTCTTT
TRBV2	-	-	TRBJ1-3	CASSTGSRNTIYF	TGTGCCAGCAGTACAGGGAGCCGAAACACCATATATTTT
TRBV3-1/TRBV3-2	-	-	TRBJ2-3	CASSYGDKDTQYF	TGTGCCAGCAGCTATGGAGATAAGGATACGCAGTATTTT
TRBV7-8	-	TRBD1	TRBJ2-3	CASSHYGTGELGTVTDTQYF	TGTGCCAGCAGCCATTACGGGACAGGGGAGTTAGGGACAGTCACAGATACGCAGTATTTT
TRBV19	-	TRBD1	TRBJ1-3	CASTDRGPGNTIYF	TGTGCCAGTACTGACAGGGGGCCTGGAAACACCATATATTTT
TRBV19	-	TRBD1	TRBJ1-2	CASSPSYLGGGGLDYGYTF	TGTGCCAGTAGTCCGTCCTACCTGGGTGGAGGGGGCTTGGACTATGGCTACACCTTC
TRBV5-1	-	TRBD1	TRBJ1-3	CASSPRQGASGNTIYF	TGCGCCAGCAGCCCCCGACAGGGGGCCTCTGGAAACACCATATATTTT
TRBV6-5	-	-	TRBJ1-6	CASSLTDYNSPLHF	TGTGCCAGCAGTTTGACAGACTATAATTCACCCCTCCACTTT
TRBV19	-	-	TRBJ2-1	CASSVSIGDSSYNEQFF	TGTGCCAGTAGTGTCTCGATAGGTGATAGCTCCTACAATGAGCAGTTCTTC
TRBV5-8	-	TRBD1	TRBJ1-5	CASSLSGRGWGQPQHF	TGTGCCAGCAGCTTGTCGGGCAGGGGGTGGGGGCAGCCCCAGCATTTT
TRBV12-3/TRBV12-4	-	-	TRBJ1-2	CASSSDRWKGYTF	TGTGCCAGCAGTTCCGACAGATGGAAAGGCTACACCTTC
TRBV3-1/TRBV3-2	-	-	TRBJ1-6	CASRDSGGNSPLHF	TGTGCCAGCAGGGACTCCGGCGGGAATTCACCCCTCCACTTT
TRBV7-2	few	-	TRBJ1-2	CASSLVNSNGYTF	TGTGCCAGCAGCTTAGTTAATTCTAATGGCTACACCTTC
TRBV19	-	-	TRBJ2-2	CASSIPGAGELFF	TGTGCCAGTAGTATCCCCGGGGCCGGGGAGCTGTTTTTT
TRBV11-2	once	TRBD2	TRBJ2-3	CASSLRISGGLTDTQYF	TGTGCCAGCAGCTTAAGAATTAGCGGGGGCCTCACAGATACGCAGTATTTT
TRBV19	-	-	TRBJ2-7	CATKDPGRKIYEQYF	TGTGCCACCAAGGATCCGGGACGGAAAATCTACGAGCAGTACTTC
TRBV5-1	-	TRBD1	TRBJ2-7	CASSSTGGVLYEQYF	TGCGCCAGCAGCTCGACAGGGGGCGTATTGTACGAGCAGTACTTC
TRBV18	few	-	TRBJ1-2	CASSPGLDGLYGYTF	TGTGCCAGCTCACCGGGCCTCGACGGTCTGTATGGCTACACCTTC
TRBV11-1	-	TRBD2	TRBJ2-7	CASSSASGGPYEQYF	TGTGCCAGCAGCTCGGCTAGCGGGGGACCCTACGAGCAGTACTTC
TRBV6-5	-	-	TRBJ2-7	CASSYGAGTYEQYF	TGTGCCAGCAGTTACGGGGCAGGGACCTACGAGCAGTACTTC